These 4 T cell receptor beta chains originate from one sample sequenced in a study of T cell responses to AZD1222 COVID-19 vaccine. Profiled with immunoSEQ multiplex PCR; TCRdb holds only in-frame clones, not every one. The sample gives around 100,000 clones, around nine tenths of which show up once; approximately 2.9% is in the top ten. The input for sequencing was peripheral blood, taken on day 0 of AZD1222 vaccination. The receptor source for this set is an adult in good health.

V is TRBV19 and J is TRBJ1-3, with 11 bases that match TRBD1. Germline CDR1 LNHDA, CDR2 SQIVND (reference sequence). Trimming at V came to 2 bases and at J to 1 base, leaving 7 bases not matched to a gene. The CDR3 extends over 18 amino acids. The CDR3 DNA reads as TGTGCCAGTAGTATAAGGGGGACAGGGGGTTTTTCTGGAAACACCATATATTTT. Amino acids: CASSIRGTGGFSGNTIYF.

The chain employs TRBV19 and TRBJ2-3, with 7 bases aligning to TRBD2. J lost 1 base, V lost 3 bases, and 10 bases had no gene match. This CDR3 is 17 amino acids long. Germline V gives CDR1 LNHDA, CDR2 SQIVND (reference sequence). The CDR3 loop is CASSIFGVSGGTDTQYF. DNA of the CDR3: TGTGCCAGTAGTATTTTCGGGGTAAGCGGGGGCACAGATACGCAGTATTTT.

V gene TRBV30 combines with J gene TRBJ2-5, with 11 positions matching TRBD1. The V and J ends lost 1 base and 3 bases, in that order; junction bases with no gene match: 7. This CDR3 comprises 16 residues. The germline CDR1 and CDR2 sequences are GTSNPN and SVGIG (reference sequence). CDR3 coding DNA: TGTGCCTGGAGTGAGGGGACAGGGGGGCGCGAAGAGACCCAGTACTTC. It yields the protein CAWSEGTGGREETQYF.

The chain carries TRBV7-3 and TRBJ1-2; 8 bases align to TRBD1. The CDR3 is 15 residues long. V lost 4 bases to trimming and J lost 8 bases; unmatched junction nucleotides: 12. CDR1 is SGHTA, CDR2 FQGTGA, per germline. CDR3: CASSSLPDRDDGYTF. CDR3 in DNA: TGTGCCAGCAGCTCCCTCCCGGACAGGGACGACGGCTACACCTTC.